Each of the 18 T cell receptor beta chains below was sequenced from the same sample in a study of cytomegalovirus exposure and HLA in healthy donors. The protocol was immunoSEQ multiplex PCR, while the TCRdb copy is restricted to in-frame clones and leaves out a portion. The top ten hold approximately 3.1% of the sample, which has about 260,000 clones, 80% to 95% seen once. The sample was PBMCs. The receptors here all came from a woman between 25 and 40 years old in good health and CMV-seronegative.

The gene calls are TRBV9 and TRBJ2-1, with 14 bases lining up with TRBD2. The CDR3 length is 18 residues. V lost 3 bases and J lost 0; bases outside the gene matches: 5. Looked up from germline, CDR1 is SGDLS and CDR2 is YYNGEE. CDR3 amino acids: CASSASGTSGSSYNEQFF. The CDR3 bases are TGTGCCAGCAGCGCCTCCGGGACTAGCGGGAGCTCCTACAATGAGCAGTTCTTC.

There are a few counts of this clone. The chain couples TRBV4-2 to TRBJ1-3; no definite D call. The CDR3 runs 15 residues. V shed 2 bases and J shed 0 bases, with 8 bases lying between them. Germline V gives CDR1 LGHNA, CDR2 YNFKEQ. The CDR3 region has the DNA TGTGCCAGCAGCCAAAGCGTGAGCTCTGGAAACACCATATATTTT. Translation: CASSQSVSSGNTIYF.

The V gene is TRBV6-4, the J gene TRBJ2-5; 8 bases are shared with TRBD2. Unmatched junction bases numbered 11, after V lost 0 bases and J lost 5 bases. This CDR3 comprises 17 residues. Germline assignment: CDR1 MRHNA and CDR2 SNTAGT. The CDR3 here is CASSDSEVASGRETQYF. The CDR3 nucleotides are TGTGCCAGCAGTGACTCAGAGGTCGCTAGCGGGCGGGAGACCCAGTACTTC.

V usage is TRBV7-2 and J usage is TRBJ2-7, with unresolved D. This CDR3 has 14 amino acids. Looked up from germline, CDR1 is SGHTA and CDR2 is FQGNSA. Trimming took 7 bases from V and 5 from J, leaving 18 bases between them. This CDR3 reads CASKLTSRRDEQYF. The CDR3 DNA sequence: TGTGCCAGCAAACTGACATCTCGAAGGGACGAGCAGTACTTC.

The chain links TRBV27 to TRBJ2-3; tentatively, D is TRBD2 (5 bases). Per germline, CDR1 MNHEY and CDR2 SMNVEV (reference sequence). This CDR3 contains 13 residues. V lost 6 bases, J lost 1 base, and 8 bases lay in between. CDR3 in DNA: TGTGCCAGCAGGCCCGGGGGCACAGATACGCAGTATTTT. It is translated as CASRPGGTDTQYF.

The chain recombines TRBV6-1 with TRBJ1-1; possibly TRBD1 for D (5 bases). The CDR3 totals 13 residues. The V gene's germline CDR1 is MNHNS and CDR2 SASEGT. V was cut by 6 bases and J by 1 base, with 9 bases left in between. The CDR3 region has the DNA TGTGCCAGCAGCCTGGGGGGGAACACTGAAGCTTTCTTT. Amino acids: CASSLGGNTEAFF.

This rearrangement joins TRBV6-5 to TRBJ2-2; TRBD2 matches at 7 bases. The junction had 6 bases not matched to a gene; V was cut back by 2 bases and J by 6 bases. Germline CDR1 is MNHEY and CDR2 is SVGAGI. CDR3 size: 15 residues. This CDR3 reads CASSYAGVIAGELFF. The CDR3 DNA reads as TGTGCCAGCAGTTACGCGGGAGTTATCGCCGGGGAGCTGTTTTTT.

The chain carries TRBV5-1 and TRBJ2-1, with D possibly being TRBD1 (6 bases). With 3 bases removed from V and 7 bases from J, the gap between germline ends came to 11 bases. Germline V gene sequence: CDR1 SGHRS, CDR2 YFSETQ. CDR3 length: 13 amino acids. CDR3 amino acids: CASSYGTQNEQFF. The DNA of the CDR3 is TGCGCCAGCAGCTACGGGACACAAAATGAGCAGTTCTTC.

This chain links TRBV6-5 with TRBJ2-7; D unclear. The V and J ends lost 6 bases and 1 base respectively, with 13 bases between them. Per germline, CDR1 MNHEY and CDR2 SVGAGI. CDR3 length equals 14 residues. Here the CDR3 DNA reads TGTGCCAGCAGAGGTGAGGCAGCATCCTACGAGCAGTACTTC. This sequence encodes CASRGEAASYEQYF.

The chain couples TRBV5-6 to TRBJ2-1, with 8 bases identical to TRBD2. V shed 2 bases, J shed 8 bases, and the junction held 6 bases outside the gene matches. The CDR3 is 14 amino acids. CDR1 and CDR2 from the germline V gene are SGHDT and YYEEEE. CDR3 in amino acids: CASSFGTSIHEQFF. Here the CDR3 DNA reads TGTGCCAGCAGCTTCGGGACTAGTATCCATGAGCAGTTCTTC.

The count of this clone is one. The chain joins TRBV5-1 to TRBJ2-2; D ambiguous. There are 18 residues in the CDR3. Per germline, CDR1 SGHRS and CDR2 YFSETQ. The germline V and J ends were trimmed by 0 bases and 0 bases, with 15 bases remaining between them. CDR3 coding DNA: TGCGCCAGCAGCTTGGATTCAGCAACCGTAGCGAACACCGGGGAGCTGTTTTTT. Protein: CASSLDSATVANTGELFF.

The chain joins TRBV7-9 to TRBJ2-7, with D hard to call. V was pared by 5 bases and J by 5 bases, with 10 bases between. CDR1 and CDR2 from the germline V gene are SEHNR and FQNEAQ (reference sequence). CDR3 size: 12 residues. CDR3 coding DNA: TGTGCCAGCAGCCCCTTGCTCGACGAGCAGTACTTC. Translated: CASSPLLDEQYF.

The chain uses TRBV21-1 and TRBJ2-3; TRBD2, the table's D call, was not compared with the DNA. TRBV21-1 is given as a pseudogene. There are 14 residues in the CDR3. CDR3 residues: CASARRYDTDTQYF. CDR3 DNA: TGTGCCAGCGCCCGGCGGTATGACACAGATACGCAGTATTTT.

This chain links TRBV10-3 with TRBJ2-7; no firm D call. The CDR3 is 12 amino acids. V was cut by 2 bases and J by 3 bases, with 5 bases left in between. From germline, CDR1 is ENHRY and CDR2 SYGVKD. In nucleotides, the CDR3 is TGTGCCATCAGTGAGGAAGTCTACGAGCAGTACTTC. Translating it yields CAISEEVYEQYF.

The rearrangement uses TRBV6-1 and TRBJ2-7; 7 nucleotides line up with TRBD1. The CDR3 is 14 residues long. The junction had 8 bases not matched to a gene; V was cut back by 5 bases and J by 4 bases. Per the germline V gene, CDR1 is MNHNS and CDR2 is SASEGT. The chain's CDR3 is CASSNRQGTYEQYF. As DNA, the CDR3 is TGTGCCAGCAGTAACAGACAGGGAACGTACGAGCAGTACTTC.

This chain uses TRBV28 with TRBJ1-5; a weak D match, TRBD1 (5 bases). The CDR3 extends over 20 amino acids. The germline gives CDR1 MDHEN, CDR2 SYDVKM. Deletions cut 1 base from V and 0 bases from J, with 22 bases between. The chain's CDR3 is CASSLSQGLGSLYSNQPQHF. As DNA, the CDR3 is TGTGCCAGCAGTTTATCCCAGGGCCTCGGGTCCTTGTATAGCAATCAGCCCCAGCATTTT.

This clone was counted between two and nine times. The chain employs TRBV27 and TRBJ2-7; TRBD1 matches at 8 bases. V lost 5 bases, J lost 6 bases, and 9 bases stayed unmatched. The length of the CDR3 is 14 residues. Germline assignment: CDR1 MNHEY and CDR2 SMNVEV (reference sequence). The CDR3 bases are TGTGCCAGCAGTACTCAAGGACAGGGATCCGAGCAGTACTTC. This gives the protein CASSTQGQGSEQYF.

This rearrangement joins TRBV27 to TRBJ1-1; 7 bases fit TRBD1. The junction had 6 bases not matched to a gene; V was cut back by 6 bases and J by 2 bases. Germline values: CDR1 MNHEY, CDR2 SMNVEV (reference sequence). The CDR3 has 14 amino acids. The CDR3 nucleotides are TGTGCCAGCAGGGAAGGGACAGTTAACACTGAAGCTTTCTTT. Its protein is CASREGTVNTEAFF.